Following are 13 T cell receptor beta chains from one sample sequenced in a study of long-term antiretroviral therapy in people with HIV. With survey level as its setting, the immunoSEQ assay was v3.0. Profiling relied on immunoSEQ multiplex PCR, and the TCRdb table lists in-frame clones only, not all of them. The sample has about 36,000 clones, about 80% seen once. The sample was unsorted PBMCs, taken 3.4 years after starting antiretroviral therapy. The receptors here all came from a man in his thirties or forties with HIV.

The J gene is TRBJ2-2, the V gene TRBV5-6; 10 bases are shared with TRBD2. The CDR3 covers 18 residues. Germline lookup yields CDR1 SGHDT and CDR2 YYEEEE. Unmatched junction bases numbered 8, after V lost 2 bases and J lost 1 base. The CDR3, as DNA: TGTGCCAGCAGCTTCTCTAGCGGGAGTAGGAAGAACACCGGGGAGCTGTTTTTT. Translated: CASSFSSGSRKNTGELFF.

V usage is TRBV28 and J usage is TRBJ2-7, with TRBD1 matching 10 bases. V shed 6 bases and J 2 bases; nucleotides not matched to a gene: 4. This CDR3 region has 14 residues. Germline lookup yields CDR1 MDHEN and CDR2 SYDVKM. CDR3 sequence: CASSPGQGPYEQYF. The DNA for the CDR3 is TGTGCCAGCAGCCCGGGACAGGGGCCCTACGAGCAGTACTTC.

This clone has just a few counts. V gene TRBV11-1 combines with J gene TRBJ2-7, with 9 bases matching TRBD2. The length of the CDR3 is 15 residues. The junction had 4 bases not matched to a gene; V was cut back by 1 base and J by 3 bases. Per the germline V gene, CDR1 is SGHAT and CDR2 is FQDESV (reference sequence). CDR3 residues: CASSLEREAFYEQYF. CDR3 bases: TGTGCCAGCAGCTTAGAGCGGGAGGCCTTCTACGAGCAGTACTTC.

J is TRBJ2-1 and V is TRBV5-8; weak D call: TRBD2 (6 bases). The CDR3 sequence is 13 residues long. Trimming took 4 bases from V and 5 from J, leaving 10 bases between them. Germline CDR1 reads SGHTS; CDR2 reads YDEGEE. As DNA, the CDR3 is TGTGCCAGCAGCAGGGACTGGAACAATGAGCAGTTCTTC. This encodes CASSRDWNNEQFF.

V and J are TRBV25-1 and TRBJ2-1; possibly TRBD2 for D (6 bases). This CDR3 is 11 amino acids long. Between the trimmed V and J ends, which lost 7 bases and 10 bases, there was a span of 11 bases. Germline V gene lookup returns CDR1 MGHDK and CDR2 SYGVNS. The CDR3 DNA follows: TGTGCCAGCACGGGGGTCACCGAGCAGTTCTTC. Translation gives CASTGVTEQFF.

The rearrangement links TRBV28 to TRBJ1-1, with 9 bases aligning to TRBD1. J gave up 4 bases and V 5 bases, and 17 bases lay outside the gene matches. Germline lookup yields CDR1 MDHEN and CDR2 SYDVKM. The CDR3 spans 18 residues. In DNA, the CDR3 is TGTGCCAGCAGTACCCCATGGGACAGGGCGGGGAGGGGCACTGAAGCTTTCTTT. Translating gives CASSTPWDRAGRGTEAFF.

The chain is built from TRBV28 and TRBJ2-2, with 7 bases matching TRBD1. Germline loops: CDR1 MDHEN, CDR2 SYDVKM. Unmatched junction bases numbered 5, after V lost 1 base and J lost 6 bases. This CDR3 is 15 amino acids long. CDR3 coding DNA: TGTGCCAGCAGTTTATCGACAGGGAGTCCCGGGGAGCTGTTTTTT. Amino acids: CASSLSTGSPGELFF.

The chain has TRBV19 and TRBJ2-6; D ambiguous. The CDR3 consists of 14 residues. The germline gives CDR1 LNHDA, CDR2 SQIVND (reference sequence). V lost 4 bases and J lost 0, with 4 bases in between. CDR3 sequence: CASSTPSGANVLTF. CDR3 sequence (DNA): TGTGCCAGTAGTACTCCCTCTGGGGCCAACGTCCTGACTTTC.

This rearrangement joins TRBV11-2 to TRBJ2-3; D not certain. V lost 1 base and J lost 4, with 9 bases in between. CDR3 size: 14 residues. Germline loops: CDR1 SGHAT, CDR2 FQNNGV. CDR3 loop: CASSLGFGADTQYF. As DNA, the CDR3 is TGTGCCAGCAGCTTAGGGTTTGGGGCAGATACGCAGTATTTT.

The genes are TRBV7-8 and TRBJ2-7; the D call may be TRBD1 or TRBD2 (5 bases each). There are 16 residues in the CDR3. From germline, CDR1 is SGHVS and CDR2 FQNEAQ. Trimming took 8 bases from V and 4 from J, leaving 24 bases between them. As DNA, the CDR3 is TGTGCCAGCTTGGCCGGGGCCTCTAATCAGGGATACGAGCAGTACTTC. It translates to CASLAGASNQGYEQYF.

The chain links TRBV5-8 to TRBJ2-2; 13 bases are a match to TRBD2. Unmatched junction bases numbered 4, after V lost 1 base and J lost 4 bases. From germline, CDR1 is SGHTS and CDR2 YDEGEE. This CDR3 comprises 17 residues. The CDR3 reads CASSLPGTSGTTGELFF. CDR3 bases: TGTGCCAGCAGCTTGCCCGGGACTAGCGGGACCACCGGGGAGCTGTTTTTT. The whole variable domain, filled in from reference TRBV5-8 and TRBJ2-2, reads EAGVTQSPTHLIKTRGQQATLRCSPISGHTSVYWYQQALGLGLQFLLWYDEGEERNRGNFPPRFSGRQFPNYSSELNVNALELEDSALYLCASSLPGTSGTTGELFFGEGSRLTVL.

V is TRBV9 and J is TRBJ2-7; D may match TRBD1 or TRBD2 (5 bases each). Trimming removed 3 bases at V and 3 bases at J, with 16 bases between. The CDR3 has 15 amino acids. The germline CDR1 and CDR2 sequences are SGDLS and YYNGEE. DNA of the CDR3: TGTGCCAGCAGCGCTTACCCCGAGGGGTACTACGAGCAGTACTTC. This translates into CASSAYPEGYYEQYF.

CDR3 sequence reads: CASSLEGGGGRSYEQYF. The CDR3 region has the DNA TGTGCCAGCAGTCTAGAAGGTGGGGGGGGCCGGTCCTACGAGCAGTACTTC. The chain has TRBV7-8 and TRBJ2-7; D possibly corresponds to TRBD2 (7 bases). Germline CDR1 SGHVS, CDR2 FQNEAQ. V gave up 6 bases and J gave up 1 base, with 22 bases separating them. The CDR3 totals 17 residues.